A selection of T cell receptor beta chains follows, all from one sample in a study of T cells in Graves' hyperthyroidism and ophthalmopathy. TCRdb ran MiXCR on the multiplex PCR reads and lists one entry per CDR3 protein. The sample yields around 340,000 distinct CDR3 sequences, around 23% seen once. The sequenced sample was blood. The receptors derive from a woman aged 50 to 60 with Graves' hyperthyroidism. CDR3s include the opening cysteine and the closing phenylalanine or tryptophan. A D gene is named only where the DNA matches it firmly. Not all rows give a size; the values are once, few, many and, for expanded clones, a class.

TRBV28	-	TRBJ2-1	many	CASSSDSYNEQFF	TGTGCCAGCAGTTCCGACAGCTACAATGAGCAGTTCTTC
TRBV15	TRBD2	TRBJ2-1	-	CATRTGTSSGNEQFF	TGTGCCACCCGTACCGGGACTAGCTCGGGCAATGAGCAGTTCTTC
TRBV12-3/TRBV12-4	-	TRBJ2-1	many	CASSPTQGGKNEQFF	TGTGCCAGCAGTCCGACCCAGGGGGGAAAAAATGAGCAGTTCTTC
TRBV28	TRBD1	TRBJ1-2	many	CASRRGTGERYTF	TGTGCCAGCAGACGAGGGACAGGGGAACGCTACACCTTC
TRBV30	TRBD2	TRBJ2-5	-	CAWSVQSGSGGETQYF	TGTGCCTGGAGTGTACAAAGCGGGAGTGGAGGAGAGACCCAGTACTTC
TRBV7-2	-	TRBJ2-5	-	CASLGRGRLWETQYF	TGTGCCAGCCTAGGGAGGGGGCGATTGTGGGAGACCCAGTACTTC
TRBV18	TRBD1	TRBJ2-5	many	CASSPRTGRGETQYF	TGTGCCAGCTCACCACGGACAGGTCGGGGAGAGACCCAGTACTTC
TRBV7-9	TRBD2	TRBJ2-7	many	CASSLTSGGSYEQYF	TGTGCCAGCAGCTTGACTAGCGGGGGTTCCTACGAGCAGTACTTC
TRBV29-1	TRBD1	TRBJ1-5	-	CSVGTGHNQPQHF	TGCAGCGTGGGGACAGGGCACAATCAGCCCCAGCATTTT
TRBV10-3	-	TRBJ1-2	-	CAISPGTISSNYGYTF	TGTGCCATCAGCCCCGGGACAATTAGCTCGAACTATGGCTACACCTTC
TRBV12-3/TRBV12-4	-	TRBJ2-1	-	CASSLGGRGQFF	TGTGCCAGCAGTTTGGGCGGACGGGGGCAGTTCTTC
TRBV2	TRBD2	TRBJ2-2	many	CASRKTSGAYTGELFF	TGTGCCAGCAGGAAGACTAGCGGGGCTTACACCGGGGAGCTGTTTTTT
TRBV11-2	TRBD1	TRBJ1-3	many	CASSFGPGGSGNTIYF	TGTGCCAGCAGCTTTGGGCCAGGGGGCTCTGGAAACACCATATATTTT
TRBV3-1	-	TRBJ1-5	many	CASSQERDQPQHF	TGTGCCAGCAGCCAAGAGAGGGATCAGCCCCAGCATTTT
TRBV6-1	-	TRBJ2-1	-	CASGRLGSYEQFF	TGTGCCAGCGGACGACTGGGGTCGTATGAGCAGTTCTTC
TRBV20-1	-	TRBJ2-7	many	CSARDRTGAREQYF	TGCAGTGCTAGAGATAGGACGGGGGCGCGAGAGCAGTACTTC
TRBV3-1	-	TRBJ2-7	few	CASSQDYGGVDPGEQYF	TGTGCCAGCAGCCAAGATTATGGGGGAGTAGACCCCGGCGAGCAGTACTTC
TRBV7-9	-	TRBJ2-1	many	CAGQESSSYNEQFF	TGTGCCGGCCAGGAGAGTAGCTCCTACAATGAGCAGTTCTTC
TRBV20-1	-	TRBJ1-5	-	CSARDGGRPLGGQPQHF	TGCAGTGCTAGAGATGGCGGCAGACCCCTGGGGGGACAGCCCCAGCATTTT
TRBV19	TRBD1	TRBJ2-5	-	CASSLDRGTETQYF	TGTGCCAGTAGTCTAGACAGGGGTACAGAGACCCAGTACTTC
TRBV10-3	TRBD1	TRBJ1-1	many	CAITGQGGTEAFF	TGTGCCATCACAGGACAGGGTGGGACTGAAGCTTTCTTT
TRBV27	TRBD1	TRBJ2-2	many	CASSLAGQGYTGELFF	TGTGCCAGCAGTTTAGCGGGACAGGGGTACACCGGGGAGCTGTTTTTT
TRBV19	-	TRBJ1-5	few	CAGGKELNQPQHF	TGTGCCGGGGGGAAAGAACTCAATCAGCCCCAGCATTTT
TRBV27	TRBD1	TRBJ1-2	medium-sized	CASSFAGTGAPNGYTF	TGTGCCAGCAGTTTCGCCGGGACAGGGGCACCCAATGGCTACACCTTC
TRBV20-1	-	TRBJ2-3	-	CSARGARPIADTQYF	TGCAGTGCTAGAGGCGCGAGACCTATTGCAGATACGCAGTATTTT
TRBV19	TRBD1	TRBJ1-5	-	CASSPPYRGSDQPQHF	TGTGCCAGTAGTCCGCCGTACAGGGGTTCAGATCAGCCCCAGCATTTT
TRBV6-1	-	TRBJ1-6	few	CASSFGQMGYNSPLHF	TGTGCCAGCAGTTTCGGACAGATGGGGTATAATTCACCCCTCCACTTT
TRBV28	-	TRBJ1-5	many	CASSLLRRGPQPQHF	TGTGCCAGCAGTTTGTTGCGCAGGGGCCCTCAGCCCCAGCATTTT
TRBV6-1	-	TRBJ1-1	many	CASTLTGGRTEAFF	TGTGCCAGCACTCTGACGGGGGGAAGGACTGAAGCTTTCTTT
TRBV18	TRBD1	TRBJ1-2	few	CASPPGQDYGYTF	TGTGCCAGCCCCCCGGGACAGGACTATGGCTACACCTTC
TRBV6-1	TRBD1	TRBJ1-4	-	CASQQGAGEKLFF	TGTGCCAGCCAACAGGGGGCCGGGGAAAAACTGTTTTTT
TRBV28	-	TRBJ2-7	many	CASSTRLVGEQYF	TGTGCCAGCAGTACTCGACTAGTGGGCGAGCAGTACTTC
TRBV2	TRBD2	TRBJ2-7	few	CASGGTNNEQYF	TGTGCCAGCGGTGGGACTAACAACGAGCAGTACTTC
TRBV5-1	TRBD1	TRBJ2-5	many	CASSLAAGGVETQYF	TGCGCCAGCAGCTTGGCGGCAGGGGGTGTGGAGACCCAGTACTTC
TRBV11-2	-	TRBJ2-5	many	CASSAQGAIQETQYF	TGTGCCAGCAGCGCACAAGGGGCCATCCAAGAGACCCAGTACTTC
TRBV18	TRBD1	TRBJ1-6	-	CASSPGGQGSNSPLHF	TGTGCCAGCTCACCGGGGGGACAGGGGTCGAATTCACCCCTCCACTTT
TRBV6-5	TRBD2	TRBJ2-5	many	CASSYSSAGGLGTQYF	TGTGCCAGCAGTTACTCGAGCGCGGGGGGGCTAGGGACCCAGTACTTC
TRBV7-9	-	TRBJ1-4	few	CASSLAVQGAGYEKLFF	TGTGCCAGCAGCTTAGCGGTTCAGGGAGCAGGGTATGAAAAACTGTTTTTT
TRBV3-1	TRBD1	TRBJ1-6	-	CASSRSGTGGSPLHF	TGTGCCAGCAGCCGTTCCGGGACAGGGGGTTCACCCCTCCACTTT
TRBV11-2	TRBD1	TRBJ1-4	-	CASSQAGTGGNFGNEKLFF	TGTGCCAGCAGCCAAGCAGGGACAGGGGGAAACTTTGGTAATGAAAAACTGTTTTTT
TRBV12-3/TRBV12-4	TRBD1	TRBJ2-6	-	CASSPDRGLLTGANVLTF	TGTGCCAGCAGTCCCGACAGGGGGCTATTGACTGGGGCCAACGTCCTGACTTTC
TRBV18	-	TRBJ2-1	many	CASSPGQNEQFF	TGTGCCAGCTCACCAGGACAGAATGAGCAGTTCTTC
TRBV6-1	TRBD2	TRBJ2-1	-	CASSNSGRGNEQFF	TGTGCCAGCAGTAATAGCGGGAGAGGCAATGAGCAGTTCTTC
TRBV28	TRBD1	TRBJ1-2	many	CASTTGGDYGYTF	TGTGCCAGCACAACAGGGGGGGACTATGGCTACACCTTC
TRBV19	-	TRBJ1-1	-	CASSIRGERTEAFF	TGTGCCAGTAGTATTCGAGGGGAGCGAACTGAAGCTTTCTTT
TRBV7-9	-	TRBJ2-5	many	CASSFATAETQYF	TGTGCCAGCAGCTTCGCGACGGCGGAAACCCAGTACTTC
TRBV28	-	TRBJ1-1	-	CASSLYGGYNTEAFF	TGTGCCAGCAGTTTATATGGGGGATATAACACTGAAGCTTTCTTT
TRBV5-1	TRBD2	TRBJ2-1	many	CASSPGLASPNPFF	TGCGCCAGCAGCCCCGGACTAGCGAGCCCAAACCCGTTCTTC
TRBV7-3	-	TRBJ1-1	few	CASSFSRSGTEAFF	TGTGCCAGCAGTTTTTCCCGGAGTGGGACTGAAGCTTTCTTT
TRBV28	-	TRBJ1-6	-	CASSPSRSSYNPPLHF	TGTGCCAGCAGTCCCTCGCGGAGCTCCTATAATCCACCCCTCCACTTT
TRBV29-1	-	TRBJ2-3	-	CSVGMADTQYF	TGCAGCGTTGGAATGGCAGATACGCAGTATTTT
TRBV28	-	TRBJ1-6	many	CASITAGAGRDNSPLHF	TGTGCCAGCATCACGGCGGGGGCAGGCAGGGATAATTCACCCCTCCACTTT
TRBV28	-	TRBJ2-7	many	CASTDGGTHFYEQYF	TGTGCCAGCACCGATGGGGGGACACACTTCTACGAGCAGTACTTC